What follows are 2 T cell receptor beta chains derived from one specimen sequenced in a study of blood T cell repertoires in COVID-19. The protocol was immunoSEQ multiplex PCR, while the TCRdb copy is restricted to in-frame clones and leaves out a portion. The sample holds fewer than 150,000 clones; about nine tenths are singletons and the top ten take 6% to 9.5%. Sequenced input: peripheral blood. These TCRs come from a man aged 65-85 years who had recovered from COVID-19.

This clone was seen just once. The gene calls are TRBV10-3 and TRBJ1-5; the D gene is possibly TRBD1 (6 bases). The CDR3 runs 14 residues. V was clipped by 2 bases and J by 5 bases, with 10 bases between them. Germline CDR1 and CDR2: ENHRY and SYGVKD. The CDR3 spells CAISERSGDQPQHF. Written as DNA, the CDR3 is TGTGCCATCAGTGAGCGGTCAGGGGATCAGCCCCAGCATTTT.

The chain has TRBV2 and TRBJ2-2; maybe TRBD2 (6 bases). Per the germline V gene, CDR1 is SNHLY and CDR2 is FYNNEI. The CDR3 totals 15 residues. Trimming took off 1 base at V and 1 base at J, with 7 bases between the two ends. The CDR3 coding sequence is TGTGCCAGCAGTGAAGTGGGGGGGAACACCGGGGAGCTGTTTTTT. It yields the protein CASSEVGGNTGELFF.